One and the same sample provided the 2 T cell receptor beta chains below, sequenced in a study of spatial heterogeneity in lung cancer. Findings and limits, study-wide: For expanded intratumoral alpha and beta TCRs, counts tracked tumor mutation counts.

TCRdb re-derived calls from the 5' RACE reads in MiXCR, one entry per CDR3 protein. The sample holds roughly 18,000 distinct CDR3 sequences, 8.5% to 10% seen once. Their cognate antigens are unknown. Time point specified: sample taken at primary tumor resection. Specimen: lung tumor tissue, collected at surgery. These receptors originate from a female donor with early-stage non-small cell lung cancer.

This clonotype was observed many times. This beta chain came through as a stray read in a library set up for alpha chains, and its size says little. The CDR3, as DNA: TGTGCCAGCAGTTTTCCCTCCGGGGGCGGCCAAGAGACCCAGTACTTC. Protein product: CASSFPSGGGQETQYF. The V and J genes are TRBV28 and TRBJ2-5; D possibly matches TRBD1 or TRBD2 (6 bases each). The CDR3 is made up of 16 amino acids. V was shortened by 3 bases and J by 1 base, with 15 bases between the two germline ends. Per germline, CDR1 MDHEN and CDR2 SYDVKM.

Turning to this clonotype: This beta chain is an unintended read in a library built for alpha chains; its size means little. The genes are TRBV30 and TRBJ1-1, with 7 bases aligning to TRBD1. CDR3 length: 14 amino acids. Trimming at V came to 3 bases and at J to 2 bases, leaving 6 bases not matched to a gene. CDR1 GTSNPN and CDR2 SVGIG come from the germline V gene (reference sequence). CDR3 loop: CAWSRDSFNTEAFF. Written as DNA, the CDR3 is TGTGCCTGGAGCCGGGACAGCTTTAACACTGAAGCTTTCTTT.